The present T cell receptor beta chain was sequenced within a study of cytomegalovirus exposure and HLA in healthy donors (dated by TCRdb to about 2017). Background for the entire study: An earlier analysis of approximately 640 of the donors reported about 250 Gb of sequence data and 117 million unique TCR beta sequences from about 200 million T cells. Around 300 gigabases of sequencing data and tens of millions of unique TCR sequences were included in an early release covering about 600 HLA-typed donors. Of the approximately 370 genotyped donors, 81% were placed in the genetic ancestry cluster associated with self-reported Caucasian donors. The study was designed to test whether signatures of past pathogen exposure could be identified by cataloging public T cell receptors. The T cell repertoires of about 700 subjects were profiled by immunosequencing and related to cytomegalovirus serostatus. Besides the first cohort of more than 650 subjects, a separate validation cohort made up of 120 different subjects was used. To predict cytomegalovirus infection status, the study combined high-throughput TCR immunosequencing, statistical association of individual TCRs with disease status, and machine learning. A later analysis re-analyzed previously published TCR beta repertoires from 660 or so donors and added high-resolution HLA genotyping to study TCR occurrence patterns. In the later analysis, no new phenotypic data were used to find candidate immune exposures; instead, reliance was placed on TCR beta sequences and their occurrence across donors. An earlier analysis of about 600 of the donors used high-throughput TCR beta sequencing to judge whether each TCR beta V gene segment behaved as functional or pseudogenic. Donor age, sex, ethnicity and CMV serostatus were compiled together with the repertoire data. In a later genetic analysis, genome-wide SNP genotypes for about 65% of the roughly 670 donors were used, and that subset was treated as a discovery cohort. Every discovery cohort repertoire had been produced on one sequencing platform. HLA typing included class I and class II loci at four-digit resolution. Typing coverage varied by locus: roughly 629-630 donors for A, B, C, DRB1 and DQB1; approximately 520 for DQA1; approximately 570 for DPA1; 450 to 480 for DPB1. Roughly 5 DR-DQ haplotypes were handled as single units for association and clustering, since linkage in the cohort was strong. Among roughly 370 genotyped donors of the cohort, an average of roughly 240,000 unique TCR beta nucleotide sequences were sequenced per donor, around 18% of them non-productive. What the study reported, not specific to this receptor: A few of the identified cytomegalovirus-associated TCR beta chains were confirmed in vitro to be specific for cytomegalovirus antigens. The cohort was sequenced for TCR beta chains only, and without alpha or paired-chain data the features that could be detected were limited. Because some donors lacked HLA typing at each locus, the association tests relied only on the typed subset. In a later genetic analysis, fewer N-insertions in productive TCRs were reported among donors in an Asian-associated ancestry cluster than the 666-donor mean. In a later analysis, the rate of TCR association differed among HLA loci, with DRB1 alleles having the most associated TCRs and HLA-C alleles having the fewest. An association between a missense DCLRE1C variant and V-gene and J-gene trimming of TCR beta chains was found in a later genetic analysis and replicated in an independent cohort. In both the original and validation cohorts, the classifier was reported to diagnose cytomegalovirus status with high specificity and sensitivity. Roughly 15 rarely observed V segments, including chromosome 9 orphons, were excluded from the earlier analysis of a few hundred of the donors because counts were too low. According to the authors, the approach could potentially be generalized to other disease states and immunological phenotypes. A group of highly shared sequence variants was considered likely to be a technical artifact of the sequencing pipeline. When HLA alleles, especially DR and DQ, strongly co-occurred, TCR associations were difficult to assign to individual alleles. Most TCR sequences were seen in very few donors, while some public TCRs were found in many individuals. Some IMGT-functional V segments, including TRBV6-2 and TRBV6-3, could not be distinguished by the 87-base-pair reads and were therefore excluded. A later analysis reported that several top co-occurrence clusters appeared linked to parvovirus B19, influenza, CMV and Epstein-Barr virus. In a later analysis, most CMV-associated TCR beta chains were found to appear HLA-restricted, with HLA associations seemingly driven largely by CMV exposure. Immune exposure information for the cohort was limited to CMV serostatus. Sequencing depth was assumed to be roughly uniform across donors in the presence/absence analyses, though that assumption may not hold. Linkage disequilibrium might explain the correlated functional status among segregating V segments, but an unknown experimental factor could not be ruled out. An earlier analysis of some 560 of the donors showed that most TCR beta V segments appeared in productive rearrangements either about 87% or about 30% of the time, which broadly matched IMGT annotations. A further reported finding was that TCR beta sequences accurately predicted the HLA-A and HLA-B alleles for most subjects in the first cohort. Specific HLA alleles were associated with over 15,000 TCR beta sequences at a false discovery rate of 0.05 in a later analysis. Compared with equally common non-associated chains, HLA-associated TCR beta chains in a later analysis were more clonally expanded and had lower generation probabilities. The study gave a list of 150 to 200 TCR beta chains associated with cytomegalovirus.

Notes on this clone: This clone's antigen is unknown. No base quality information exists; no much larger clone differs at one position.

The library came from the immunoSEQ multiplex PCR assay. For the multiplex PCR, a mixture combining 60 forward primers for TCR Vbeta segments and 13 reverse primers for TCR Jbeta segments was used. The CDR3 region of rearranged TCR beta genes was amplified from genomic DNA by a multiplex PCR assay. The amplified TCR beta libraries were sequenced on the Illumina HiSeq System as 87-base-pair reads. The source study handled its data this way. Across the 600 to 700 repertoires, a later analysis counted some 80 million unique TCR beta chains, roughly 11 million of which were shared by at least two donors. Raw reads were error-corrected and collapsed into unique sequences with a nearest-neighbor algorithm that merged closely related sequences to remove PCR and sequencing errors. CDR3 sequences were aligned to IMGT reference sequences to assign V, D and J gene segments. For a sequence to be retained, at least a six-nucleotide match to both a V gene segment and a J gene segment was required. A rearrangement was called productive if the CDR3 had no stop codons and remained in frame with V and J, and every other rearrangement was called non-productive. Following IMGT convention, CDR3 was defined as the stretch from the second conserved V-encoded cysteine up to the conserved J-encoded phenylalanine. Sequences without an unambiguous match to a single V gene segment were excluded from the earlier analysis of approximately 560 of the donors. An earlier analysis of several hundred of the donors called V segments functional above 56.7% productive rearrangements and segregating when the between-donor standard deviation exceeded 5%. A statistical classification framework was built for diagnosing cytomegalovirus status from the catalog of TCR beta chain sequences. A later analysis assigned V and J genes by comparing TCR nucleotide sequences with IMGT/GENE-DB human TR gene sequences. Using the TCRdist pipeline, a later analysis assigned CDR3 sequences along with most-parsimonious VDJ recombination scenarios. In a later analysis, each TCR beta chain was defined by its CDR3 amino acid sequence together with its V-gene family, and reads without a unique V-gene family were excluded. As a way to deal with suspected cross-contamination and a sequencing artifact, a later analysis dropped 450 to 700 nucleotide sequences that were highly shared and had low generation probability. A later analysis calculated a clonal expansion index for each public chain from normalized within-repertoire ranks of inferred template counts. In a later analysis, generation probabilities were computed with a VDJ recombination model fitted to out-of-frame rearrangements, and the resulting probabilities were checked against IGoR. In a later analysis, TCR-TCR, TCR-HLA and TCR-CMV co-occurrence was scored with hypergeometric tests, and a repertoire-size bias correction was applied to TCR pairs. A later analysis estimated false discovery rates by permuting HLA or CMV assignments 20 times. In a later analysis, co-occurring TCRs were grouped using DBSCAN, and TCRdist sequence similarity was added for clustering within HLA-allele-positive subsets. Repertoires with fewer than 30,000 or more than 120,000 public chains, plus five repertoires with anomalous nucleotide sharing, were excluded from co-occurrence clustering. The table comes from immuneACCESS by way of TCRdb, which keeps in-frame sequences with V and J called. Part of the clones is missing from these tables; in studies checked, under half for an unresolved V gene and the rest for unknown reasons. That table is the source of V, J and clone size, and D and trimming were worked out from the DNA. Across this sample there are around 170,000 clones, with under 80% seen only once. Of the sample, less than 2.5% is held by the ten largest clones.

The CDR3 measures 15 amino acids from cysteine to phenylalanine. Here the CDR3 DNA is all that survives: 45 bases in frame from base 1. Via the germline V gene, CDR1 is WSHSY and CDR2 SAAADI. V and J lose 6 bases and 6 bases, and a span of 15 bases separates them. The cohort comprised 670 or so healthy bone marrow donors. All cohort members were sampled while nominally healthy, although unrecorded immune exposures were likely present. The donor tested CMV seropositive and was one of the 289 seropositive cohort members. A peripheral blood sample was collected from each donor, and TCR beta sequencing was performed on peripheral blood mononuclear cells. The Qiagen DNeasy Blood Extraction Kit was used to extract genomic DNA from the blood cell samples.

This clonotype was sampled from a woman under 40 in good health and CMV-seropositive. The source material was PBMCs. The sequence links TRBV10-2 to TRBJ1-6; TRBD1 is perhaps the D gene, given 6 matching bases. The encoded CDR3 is CASSQGARGNSPLHF. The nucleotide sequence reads TGCGCCAGCAGCCAGGGAGCCAGGGGTAATTCACCCCTCCACTTT.